The rows below give T cell receptor beta chains drawn from one sample of a study of control samples from healthy donors and cancer patients. The table came from immunoSEQ multiplex PCR; TCRdb's copy has only in-frame clones and leaves some out. The table has around 58,000 clones, over 75% seen once; the top ten hold roughly 3.8%. Sequenced: blood. The receptors come from a man aged 45-60 years in good health. Each CDR3 is given with its conserved first and last residue. A D gene is named only where the DNA matches it firmly. Size is omitted from some rows. Given values are once, few, many or a class for expanded clones.

size: .; D: .; V: TRBV30; J: TRBJ2-7; DNA: TGTGCCTTCGGGCAGGGGATTACCTACGAGCAGTACTTC; CDR3: CAFGQGITYEQYF
size: .; D: .; V: TRBV19; J: TRBJ1-2; DNA: TGTGCCAGTAGTATAGAGGGCAAGCACTATGGCTACACCTTC; CDR3: CASSIEGKHYGYTF
size: .; D: TRBD1; V: TRBV6-1; J: TRBJ2-7; DNA: TGTGCCAGCAGTGACGTCAGGGGGCCCTACGAGCAGTACTTC; CDR3: CASSDVRGPYEQYF
size: once; D: .; V: TRBV6-4; J: TRBJ1-2; DNA: TGTGCCACGAAGGACGGAACTAACTATGGCTACACCTTC; CDR3: CATKDGTNYGYTF
size: .; D: .; V: TRBV10-3; J: TRBJ1-5; DNA: TGTGCCATCACTTCAGCTAGCAATCAGCCCCAGCATTTT; CDR3: CAITSASNQPQHF
size: .; D: .; V: TRBV19; J: TRBJ1-6; DNA: TGTGCCAGTAGTATGGCTGGGTCACCCCTCCACTTT; CDR3: CASSMAGSPLHF
size: .; D: TRBD1; V: TRBV4-2; J: TRBJ1-6; DNA: TGTGCCAGCAGCCGGGGACAGCCACAAGAAACCTATAATTCACCCCTCCACTTT; CDR3: CASSRGQPQETYNSPLHF
size: once; D: .; V: TRBV5-6; J: TRBJ1-6; DNA: TGTGCCAGCAGCTCCTCCGGGACAAATTCACCCCTCCACTTT; CDR3: CASSSSGTNSPLHF
size: .; D: TRBD1; V: TRBV7-2; J: TRBJ2-1; DNA: TGTGCCAGCAGCCCGGGGACAGCGCCGTTCTTC; CDR3: CASSPGTAPFF
size: .; D: TRBD2; V: TRBV5-6; J: TRBJ2-3; DNA: TGTGCCAGCAGCTTGGAGGGACTAGCTAATTTGGATACGCAGTATTTT; CDR3: CASSLEGLANLDTQYF
size: once; D: .; V: TRBV7-2; J: TRBJ1-4; DNA: TGTGCCAGCAGCGTAGGGCAGGTTGGTGAAAAACTGTTTTTT; CDR3: CASSVGQVGEKLFF
size: .; D: .; V: TRBV3-1/TRBV3-2; J: TRBJ2-7; DNA: TGTGCCAGCAGCCAAGTTGGGGTCAACTACGAGCAGTACTTC; CDR3: CASSQVGVNYEQYF
size: .; D: .; V: TRBV28; J: TRBJ2-7; DNA: TGTGCCAGCAGTTCTCTCTACGAGCAGTACTTC; CDR3: CASSSLYEQYF
size: .; D: TRBD1; V: TRBV3-1/TRBV3-2; J: TRBJ1-6; DNA: TGTGCCAGCAGCTCTTCCGGGACAGTTTCCAATTCACCCCTCCACTTT; CDR3: CASSSSGTVSNSPLHF
size: .; D: .; V: TRBV11-2; J: TRBJ2-3; DNA: TGTGCCAGCAGCTTAGGAACATGGGACACCCGCACAGATACGCAGTATTTT; CDR3: CASSLGTWDTRTDTQYF
size: once; D: .; V: TRBV25-1; J: TRBJ1-2; DNA: TGTGCCAGCAGTGAGACACAGGGCAACTATGGCTACACCTTC; CDR3: CASSETQGNYGYTF
size: .; D: .; V: TRBV3-1/TRBV3-2; J: TRBJ1-2; DNA: TGTGCCAGCAGCCCTTTACTGACCGCCGGCGGCTACACCTTC; CDR3: CASSPLLTAGGYTF